Detailed here is one T cell receptor (beta chain). Its specificity is unknown. Deep was the level used in running the assay. The repertoire was sequenced with immunoSEQ multiplex PCR; TCRdb's copy has only in-frame clones and lacks some. Among 2 million to 3 million clones listed, roughly 93% were seen once. The record originates from a study of shared clonotypes between healthy human individuals. Study-level information: CD4 naive and memory got three plates each, CD8 naive two, CD8 memory one.

Notes on the study in general: For naive CD4 cells, roughly 5.5% of clonotypes were shared across a handful of donors.

The germline CDR1 and CDR2 sequences are LGHNA and YSLEER. V trimming: 1 base; J trimming: 2 bases; junction bases outside the gene matches: 4. The CDR3 is 17 residues long. The chain has TRBV4-3 and TRBJ2-3, with 12 positions matching TRBD1. This TCR came from a man between 18 and 29 years old in good health. Some clones in this sample may be carry-over from other donors' samples. Sequencing was performed on naive CD4+ T cells from PBMCs. The subset is: CD45RA+ positively selected. The CDR3 loop is CASSQAGTGGYTDTQYF. DNA for the CDR3: TGCGCCAGCAGCCAAGCTGGGACAGGGGGCTACACAGATACGCAGTATTTT.